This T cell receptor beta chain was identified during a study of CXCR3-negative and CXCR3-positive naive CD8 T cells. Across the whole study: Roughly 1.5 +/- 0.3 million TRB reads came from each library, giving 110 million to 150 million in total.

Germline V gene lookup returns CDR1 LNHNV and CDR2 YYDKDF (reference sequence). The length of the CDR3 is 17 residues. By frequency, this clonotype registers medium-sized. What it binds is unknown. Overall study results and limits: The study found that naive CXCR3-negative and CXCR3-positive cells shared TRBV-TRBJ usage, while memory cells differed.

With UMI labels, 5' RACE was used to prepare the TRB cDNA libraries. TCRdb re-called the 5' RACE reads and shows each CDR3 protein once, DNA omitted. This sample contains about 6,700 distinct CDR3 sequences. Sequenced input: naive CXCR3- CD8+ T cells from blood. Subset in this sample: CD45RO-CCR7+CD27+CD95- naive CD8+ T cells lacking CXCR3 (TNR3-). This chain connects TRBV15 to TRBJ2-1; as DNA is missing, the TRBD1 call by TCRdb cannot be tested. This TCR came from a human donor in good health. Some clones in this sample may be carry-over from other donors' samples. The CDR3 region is CATRPLTGQTSYNEQFF.